A single T cell receptor (beta chain) is shown here with its context. Its target is not known. The data stem from a study of memory CD8 T cells in hepatitis C reinfection. Looking at the study overall: HCV reinfection meant a positive HCV RNA test after two negative tests at least 60 days apart. Late/post reinfection sampling occurred 12 to 24 weeks after detected reinfection. Study results and caveats: Conclusions on public clonotypes and secondary clearance were not definitive with five donors.

The CDR3 has 13 amino acids. The V and J ends lost 8 bases and 4 bases respectively, with 14 bases between them. Looked up from germline, CDR1 is MNHEY and CDR2 is SMNVEV (reference sequence). Specified time point: late/post reinfection, 12 to 24 weeks after detection. The sorted cells went straight to TCR sequencing with no prior in vitro expansion. A couple of donors provided sorted CD3+ CD8+ CD45RO- naive CD8 T cells at all three reinfection time points. Profiling relied on immunoSEQ multiplex PCR, and the TCRdb table lists in-frame clones only, not all of them. The sample has 46,000 or so clones; 89% are singletons.

The material sequenced was naive CD8+ T cells sorted from blood. This clonotype was sampled from a man aged 18-30 years with hepatitis C virus infection. The chain employs TRBV27 and TRBJ1-1, with unresolved D. In nucleotides, the CDR3 is TGTGCCAGCTTAAAGCTCGGGGTCACTGAAGCTTTCTTT. This encodes CASLKLGVTEAFF.